This T cell receptor (beta chain) is drawn from a study of shared T cell receptors in the human thymus. Looked up from germline, CDR1 is SGHVS and CDR2 is FQNEAQ. J lost 1 base, V lost 2 bases, and 17 bases had no gene match. The length of the CDR3 is 21 residues. Sequencing used immunoSEQ multiplex PCR; TCRdb keeps in-frame clones, though not all of them. The sample shows more than 550,000 clones, roughly 86% of them seen only once. The data also belong to a second study, concerning human thymus T cells. That work states: Donation came from healthy Finnish infants having corrective surgery for congenital heart defects. Use of V and J genes seemed skewed within the thymic and blood repertoires. Related research found strongly overlapping thymic repertoires in unrelated individuals.

The receptor's source is a boy under three years old with a congenital heart defect. The sequencing sample was made of thymocytes. V gene TRBV7-8 combines with J gene TRBJ2-1, with 10 nucleotides matching TRBD2. CDR3 protein: CASSLRSSGSTSGVSYNEQFF. CDR3 sequence (DNA): TGTGCCAGCAGCTTAAGGTCTAGCGGGAGCACCTCCGGGGTGTCCTACAATGAGCAGTTCTTC.